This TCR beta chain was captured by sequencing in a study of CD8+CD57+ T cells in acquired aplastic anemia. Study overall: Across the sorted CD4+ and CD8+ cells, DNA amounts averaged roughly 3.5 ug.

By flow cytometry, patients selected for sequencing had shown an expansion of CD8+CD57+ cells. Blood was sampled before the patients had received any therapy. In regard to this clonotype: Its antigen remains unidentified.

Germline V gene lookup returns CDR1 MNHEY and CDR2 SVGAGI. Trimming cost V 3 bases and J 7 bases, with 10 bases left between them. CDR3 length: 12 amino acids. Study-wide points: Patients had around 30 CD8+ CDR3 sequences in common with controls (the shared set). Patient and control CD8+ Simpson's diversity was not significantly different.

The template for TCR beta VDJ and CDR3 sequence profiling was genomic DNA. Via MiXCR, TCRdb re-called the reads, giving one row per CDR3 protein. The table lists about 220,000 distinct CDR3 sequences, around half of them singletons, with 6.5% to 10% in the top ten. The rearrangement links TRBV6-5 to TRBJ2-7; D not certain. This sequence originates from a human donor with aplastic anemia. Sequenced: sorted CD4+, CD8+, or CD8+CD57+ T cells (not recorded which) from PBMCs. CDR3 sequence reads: CASSYGGVEQYF. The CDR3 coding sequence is TGTGCCAGCAGTTATGGCGGTGTTGAGCAGTACTTC.